This T cell receptor beta chain was sequenced for a study of T cells in Graves' hyperthyroidism and ophthalmopathy. Whole-study findings and limits: Median prediction lead before ophthalmopathy onset was 6 to 8 months with the model.

Exclusions: uncontrolled infection, other autoimmune disease, pregnancy, lactation. Diagnosing involved the use of clinical symptoms, serum thyroxine and TRAb, thyroid ultrasound and orbital computed tomography. RNA transcripts gave rise to amplified TCR beta CDR3 regions. With the HTBI primer set, the TCR CDR3 went through a first round of RT-PCR. Using its own MiXCR run on the multiplex PCR reads, TCRdb lists one record per CDR3 protein. The table records roughly 500,000 distinct CDR3 sequences, 40% to 50% of them present only once. The trim removed 6 bases at V and 2 bases at J, leaving 6 bases unmatched. CDR3 size: 14 residues. The V gene's germline CDR1 is SNHLY and CDR2 FYNNEI. This clonotype has a handful of counts. Its specificity is unknown.

The V and J genes are TRBV2 and TRBJ1-2, with 7 nucleotides matching TRBD1. The clonotype was recovered from an adult woman with Graves' disease, either hyperthyroidism or ophthalmopathy (not recorded which). Sequences were obtained from peripheral blood or thyroid tissue (not recorded which). CDR3 residues: CASRTGTENYGYTF. CDR3 DNA: TGTGCCAGCAGAACCGGGACAGAAAACTATGGCTACACCTTC.